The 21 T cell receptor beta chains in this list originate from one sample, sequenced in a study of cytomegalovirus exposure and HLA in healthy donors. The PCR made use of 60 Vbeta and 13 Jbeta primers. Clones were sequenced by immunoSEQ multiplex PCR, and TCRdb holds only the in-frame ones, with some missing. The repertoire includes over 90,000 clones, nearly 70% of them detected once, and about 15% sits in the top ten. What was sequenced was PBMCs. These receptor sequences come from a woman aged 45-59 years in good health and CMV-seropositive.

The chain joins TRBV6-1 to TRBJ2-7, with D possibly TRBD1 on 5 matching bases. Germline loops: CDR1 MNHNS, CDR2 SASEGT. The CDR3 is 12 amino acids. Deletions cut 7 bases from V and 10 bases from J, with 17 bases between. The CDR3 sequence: CASNTLGAHQYF. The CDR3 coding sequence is TGTGCCAGCAATACTCTAGGGGCCCACCAGTACTTC.

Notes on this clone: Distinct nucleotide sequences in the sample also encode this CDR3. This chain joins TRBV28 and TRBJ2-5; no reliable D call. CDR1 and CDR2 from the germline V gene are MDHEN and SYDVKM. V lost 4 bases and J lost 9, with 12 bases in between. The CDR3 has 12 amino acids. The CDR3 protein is CASSYFLRPQYF. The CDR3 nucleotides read TGTGCCAGCAGTTACTTTCTGCGTCCCCAGTACTTC.

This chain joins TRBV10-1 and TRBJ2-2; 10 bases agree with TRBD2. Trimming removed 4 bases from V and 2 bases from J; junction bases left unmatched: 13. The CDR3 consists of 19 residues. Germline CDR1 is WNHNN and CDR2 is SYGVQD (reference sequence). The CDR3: CASSGFLGSGRGNTGELFF. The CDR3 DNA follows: TGCGCCAGCAGTGGATTTCTTGGGAGCGGGAGGGGAAACACCGGGGAGCTGTTTTTT.

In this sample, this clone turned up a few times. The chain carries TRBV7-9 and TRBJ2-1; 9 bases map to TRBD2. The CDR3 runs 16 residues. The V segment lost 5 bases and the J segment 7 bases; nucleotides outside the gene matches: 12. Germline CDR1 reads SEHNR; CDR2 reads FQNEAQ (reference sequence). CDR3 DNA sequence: TGTGCCAGCAGCCAAGCCGCGGGAGGGCCCGTTAATGAGCAGTTCTTC. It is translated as CASSQAAGGPVNEQFF. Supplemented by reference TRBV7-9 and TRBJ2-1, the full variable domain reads DTGVSQNPRHKITKRGQNVTFRCDPISEHNRLYWYRQTLGQGPEFLTYFQNEAQLEKSRLLSDRFSAERPKGSFSTLEIQRTEQGDSAMYLCASSQAAGGPVNEQFFGPGTRLTVL.

This CDR3 is CASSETVSSYEQYF. The CDR3 coding sequence is TGTGCCAGCAGTGAGACAGTTAGCTCCTACGAGCAGTACTTC. The J gene is TRBJ2-7, the V gene TRBV2, with D maybe TRBD1 (5 bases). CDR1 and CDR2 from the germline V gene are SNHLY and FYNNEI. The CDR3 length is 14 residues. V shed 3 bases and J shed 0 bases, with 9 bases lying between them.

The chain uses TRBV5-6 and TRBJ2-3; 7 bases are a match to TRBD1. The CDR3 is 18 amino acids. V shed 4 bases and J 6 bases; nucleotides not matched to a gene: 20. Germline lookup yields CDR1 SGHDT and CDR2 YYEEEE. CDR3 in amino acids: CASSLYFRVGQSDDTQYF. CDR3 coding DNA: TGTGCCAGCAGCCTCTATTTTCGGGTGGGACAGTCAGACGATACGCAGTATTTT.

CDR3 bases: TGTGCCAGCAGCTCCCGGGGAGCCCAAGAGACCCAGTACTTC. Translation gives CASSSRGAQETQYF. V gene TRBV13 combines with J gene TRBJ2-5, with TRBD2 as a possible D gene (5 bases). V was cut by 4 bases and J by 1 base, with 10 bases left in between. The CDR3 is 14 amino acids. In germline, CDR1 is PRHDT, CDR2 FYEKMQ (reference sequence).

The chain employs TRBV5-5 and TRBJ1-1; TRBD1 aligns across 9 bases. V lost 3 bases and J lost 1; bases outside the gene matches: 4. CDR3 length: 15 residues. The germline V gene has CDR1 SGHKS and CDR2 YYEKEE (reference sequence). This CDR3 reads CASSWMTGGNTEAFF. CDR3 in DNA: TGTGCCAGCAGCTGGATGACAGGGGGGAACACTGAAGCTTTCTTT.

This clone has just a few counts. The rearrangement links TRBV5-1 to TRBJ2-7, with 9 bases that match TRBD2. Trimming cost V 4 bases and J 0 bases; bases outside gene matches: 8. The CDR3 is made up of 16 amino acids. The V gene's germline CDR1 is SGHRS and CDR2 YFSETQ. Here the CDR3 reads CASSPVAGVGSYEQYF. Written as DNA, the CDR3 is TGCGCCAGCAGCCCCGTAGCGGGAGTGGGCTCCTACGAGCAGTACTTC.

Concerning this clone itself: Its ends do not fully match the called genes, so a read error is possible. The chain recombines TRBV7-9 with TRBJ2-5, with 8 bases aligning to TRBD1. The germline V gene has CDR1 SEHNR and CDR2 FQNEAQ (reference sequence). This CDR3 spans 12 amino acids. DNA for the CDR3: TGTTCCAGCGGACAGGGCCAAGAGACCCAGTACTTC. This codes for CSSGQGQETQYF.

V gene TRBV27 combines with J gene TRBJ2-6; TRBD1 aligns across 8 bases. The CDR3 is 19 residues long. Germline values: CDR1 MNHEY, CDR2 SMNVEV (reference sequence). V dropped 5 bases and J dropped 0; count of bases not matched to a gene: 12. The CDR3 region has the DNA TGTGCCAGCAGTGGCCCCGGGACAGGAATCCCCTCTGGGGCCAACGTCCTGACTTTC. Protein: CASSGPGTGIPSGANVLTF. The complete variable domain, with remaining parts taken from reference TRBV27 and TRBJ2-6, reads EAQVTQNPRYLITVTGKKLTVTCSQNMNHEYMSWYRQDPGLGLRQIYYSMNVEVTDKGDVPEGYKVSRKEKRNFPLILESPSPNQTSLYFCASSGPGTGIPSGANVLTFGAGSRLTVL.

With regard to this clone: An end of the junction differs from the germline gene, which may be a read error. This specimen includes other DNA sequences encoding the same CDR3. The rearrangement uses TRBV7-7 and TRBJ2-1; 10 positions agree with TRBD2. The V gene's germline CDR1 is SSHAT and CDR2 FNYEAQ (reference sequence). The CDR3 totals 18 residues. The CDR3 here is CASSLALTSGNIANEQFF. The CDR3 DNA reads TGTGCTAGCAGCTTAGCGTTAACTAGCGGGAACATAGCCAATGAGCAGTTCTTC. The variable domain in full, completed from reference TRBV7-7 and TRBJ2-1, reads GAGVSQSPRYKVTKRGQDVTLRCDPISSHATLYWYQQALGQGPEFLTYFNYEAQPDKSGLPSDRFSAERPEGSISTLTIQRTEQRDSAMYRCASSLALTSGNIANEQFFGPGTRLTVL.

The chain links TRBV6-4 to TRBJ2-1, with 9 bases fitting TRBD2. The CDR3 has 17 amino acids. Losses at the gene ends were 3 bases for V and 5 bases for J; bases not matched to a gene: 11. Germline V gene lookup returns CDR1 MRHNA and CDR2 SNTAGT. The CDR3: CASSEVAGAGRNNEQFF. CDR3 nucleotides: TGTGCCAGCAGTGAGGTAGCGGGGGCGGGGAGGAACAATGAGCAGTTCTTC.

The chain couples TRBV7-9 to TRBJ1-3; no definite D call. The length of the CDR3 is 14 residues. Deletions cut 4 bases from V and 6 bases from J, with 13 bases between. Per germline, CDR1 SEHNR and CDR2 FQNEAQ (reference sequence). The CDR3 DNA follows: TGTGCCAGCAGCTCCCCACCCAGTCCAAACACCATATATTTT. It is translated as CASSSPPSPNTIYF.

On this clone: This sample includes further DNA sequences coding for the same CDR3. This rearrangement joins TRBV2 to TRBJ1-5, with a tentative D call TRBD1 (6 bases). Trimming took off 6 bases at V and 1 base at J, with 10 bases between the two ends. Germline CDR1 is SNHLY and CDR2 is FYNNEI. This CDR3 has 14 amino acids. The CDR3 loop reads CASRAGTSNQPQHF. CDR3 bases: TGTGCCAGCAGGGCAGGGACAAGCAATCAGCCCCAGCATTTT.

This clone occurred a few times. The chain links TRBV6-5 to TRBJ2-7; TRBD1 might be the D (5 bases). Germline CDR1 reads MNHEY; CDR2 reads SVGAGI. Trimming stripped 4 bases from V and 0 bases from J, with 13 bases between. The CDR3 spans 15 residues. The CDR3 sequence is CASSFRQSSSYEQYF. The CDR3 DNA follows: TGTGCCAGCAGTTTTAGACAGAGTAGCTCCTACGAGCAGTACTTC.

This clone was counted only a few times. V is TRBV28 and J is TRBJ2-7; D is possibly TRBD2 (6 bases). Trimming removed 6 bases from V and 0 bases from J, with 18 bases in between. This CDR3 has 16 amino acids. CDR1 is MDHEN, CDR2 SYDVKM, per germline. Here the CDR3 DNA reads TGTGCCAGCAGCTCACCTGGGGAGGCCTCCTCCTACGAGCAGTACTTC. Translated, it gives CASSSPGEASSYEQYF. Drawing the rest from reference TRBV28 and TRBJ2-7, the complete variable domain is DVKVTQSSRYLVKRTGEKVFLECVQDMDHENMFWYRQDPGLGLRLIYFSYDVKMKEKGDIPEGYSVSREKKERFSLILESASTNQTSMYLCASSSPGEASSYEQYFGPGTRLTVT.

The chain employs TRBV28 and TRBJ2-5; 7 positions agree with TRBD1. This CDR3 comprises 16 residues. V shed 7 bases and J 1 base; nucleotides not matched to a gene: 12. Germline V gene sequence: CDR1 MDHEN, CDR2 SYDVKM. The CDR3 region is CASTTLRDSLQETQYF. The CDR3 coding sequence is TGTGCCAGCACAACTCTACGGGACAGCCTCCAAGAGACCCAGTACTTC.

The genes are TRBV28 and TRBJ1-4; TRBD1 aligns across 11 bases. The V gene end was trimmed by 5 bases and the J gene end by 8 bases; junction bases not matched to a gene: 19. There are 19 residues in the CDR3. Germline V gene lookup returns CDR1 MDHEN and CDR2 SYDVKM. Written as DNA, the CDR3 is TGTGCCAGCAGTCCCCTACCCGGGACAGGGGGAGGTTGGAGCGAAAAACTGTTTTTT. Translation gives CASSPLPGTGGGWSEKLFF.

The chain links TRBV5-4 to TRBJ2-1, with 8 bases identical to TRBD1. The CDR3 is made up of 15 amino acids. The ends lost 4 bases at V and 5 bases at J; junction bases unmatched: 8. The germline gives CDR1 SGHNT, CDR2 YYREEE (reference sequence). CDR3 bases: TGTGCCAGCAGCCCCCGGACAGGGTTGGACAATGAGCAGTTCTTC. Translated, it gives CASSPRTGLDNEQFF.

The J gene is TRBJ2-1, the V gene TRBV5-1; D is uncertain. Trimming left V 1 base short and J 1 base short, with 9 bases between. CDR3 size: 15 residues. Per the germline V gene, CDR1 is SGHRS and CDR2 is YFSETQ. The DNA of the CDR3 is TGCGCCAGCAGCTTGATTCAGGAATCCTACAATGAGCAGTTCTTC. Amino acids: CASSLIQESYNEQFF.